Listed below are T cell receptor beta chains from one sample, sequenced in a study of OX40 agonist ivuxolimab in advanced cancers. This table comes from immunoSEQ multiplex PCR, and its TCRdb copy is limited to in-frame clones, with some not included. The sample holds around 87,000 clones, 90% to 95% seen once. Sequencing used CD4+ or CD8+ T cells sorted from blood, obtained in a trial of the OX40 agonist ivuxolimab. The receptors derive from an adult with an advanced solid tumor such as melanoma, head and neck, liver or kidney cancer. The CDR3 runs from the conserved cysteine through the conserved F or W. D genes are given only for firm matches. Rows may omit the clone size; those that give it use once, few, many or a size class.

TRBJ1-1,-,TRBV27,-,TGTGCCAGCAGTTTATATAGGAACACTGAAGCTTTCTTT,CASSLYRNTEAFF
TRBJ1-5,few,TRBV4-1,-,TGCGCCAGCAGCCAAGAGGGCCCGAATCAGCCCCAGCATTTT,CASSQEGPNQPQHF
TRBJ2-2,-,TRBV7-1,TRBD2,TGTGCCAGCAGCTTAGTAAAGGGACTAGCAGTTTACGGGGAGCTGTTTTTT,CASSLVKGLAVYGELFF
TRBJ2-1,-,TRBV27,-,TGTGCCAGCAGTTTAAGCCGTTACAATGAGCAGTTCTTC,CASSLSRYNEQFF
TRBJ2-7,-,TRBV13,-,TGTGCCAGCAGCTCCCGGACCTCAATCCTCTCCTACGAGCAGTACTTC,CASSSRTSILSYEQYF
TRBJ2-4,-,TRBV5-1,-,TGCGCCAGCAGCATCGGGACAGCCAAAAACATTCAGTACTTC,CASSIGTAKNIQYF
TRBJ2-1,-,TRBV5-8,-,TGTGCCAGCAGCTTTCTTGTGAAGACCCACAATGAGCAGTTCTTC,CASSFLVKTHNEQFF
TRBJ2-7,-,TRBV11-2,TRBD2,TGTGCCAGCAGCTTAGTAGCGGGGGATTCCTACGAGCAGTACTTC,CASSLVAGDSYEQYF
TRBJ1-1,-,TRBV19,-,TGTGCCAGTAGTATAGGGGGAGGGGGCACTGAAGCTTTCTTT,CASSIGGGGTEAFF
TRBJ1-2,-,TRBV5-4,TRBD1,TGTGCCAGCAGCTTGGATTTGGGACAGCAATTCTATGGCTACACCTTC,CASSLDLGQQFYGYTF
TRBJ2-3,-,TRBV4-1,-,TGCGCCAGCAGCCAAGAGGTAGGGGCGCCTCCAGATACGCAGTATTTT,CASSQEVGAPPDTQYF
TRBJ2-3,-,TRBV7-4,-,TGTGCCAGCAGCCGTGTGGGCACAGATACGCAGTATTTT,CASSRVGTDTQYF
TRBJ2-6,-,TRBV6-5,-,TGTGCCAGCAATACAGGGTCCGGGGCCAACGTCCTGACTTTC,CASNTGSGANVLTF
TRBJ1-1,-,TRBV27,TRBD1,TGTGCCAGCAGCCGCACAGGGGCTGAAGCTTTCTTT,CASSRTGAEAFF
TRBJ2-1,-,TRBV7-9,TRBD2,TGTGCCAGCAGCTTAGTGGCGGGGAGGGCCGAAAATGAGCAGTTCTTC,CASSLVAGRAENEQFF
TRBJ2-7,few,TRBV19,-,TGTGCCAGTAGTATCGACGCAACCTACGAGCAGTACTTC,CASSIDATYEQYF
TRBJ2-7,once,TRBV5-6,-,TGTGCCAGCAGCTGGGGACGGCCCTACGAGCAGTACTTC,CASSWGRPYEQYF
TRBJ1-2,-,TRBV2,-,TGTGCCTGCCTGAGAAGTATAGGTCAGGGGATGATCGGCTACACCTTC,CACLRSIGQGMIGYTF
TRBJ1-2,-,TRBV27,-,TGTGCCAGCAGCCCCCTACAGGGACACTATGGCTACACCTTC,CASSPLQGHYGYTF
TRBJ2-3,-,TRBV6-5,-,TGTGCCAGCACCCAGCGACAGTTTCAGTCAGATACGCAGTATTTT,CASTQRQFQSDTQYF
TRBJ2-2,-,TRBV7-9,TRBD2,TGTGCCAGCAGCTCGAGTCCAGCGGGAAACACCGGGGAGCTGTTTTTT,CASSSSPAGNTGELFF
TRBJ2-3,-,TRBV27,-,TGTGCCAGCAGCCCACAGAGAGGGGGCACAGATACGCAGTATTTT,CASSPQRGGTDTQYF
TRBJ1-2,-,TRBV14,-,TGTGCCAGCAGCCTGGCAGGGCACTATGGCTACACCTTC,CASSLAGHYGYTF
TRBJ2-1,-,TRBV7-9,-,TGTGCCAGCAGCAGAGGCCGCTCCCGGTGGGATGAGCAGTTCTTC,CASSRGRSRWDEQFF
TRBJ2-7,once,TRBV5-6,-,TGTGCCAGCAGCTCCCACGCCGACAGCTACGAGCAGTACTTC,CASSSHADSYEQYF
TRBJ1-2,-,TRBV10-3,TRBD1,TGTGCCATCAGTGACCGGCCGACAGGGCCATATGGCTACACCTTC,CAISDRPTGPYGYTF
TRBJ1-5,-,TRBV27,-,TGTGCCAGCAGTTTACGCAATCAGCCCCAGCATTTT,CASSLRNQPQHF
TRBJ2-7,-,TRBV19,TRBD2,TGTGCCAGTAGTGCAGCGGGGTTGAGCTCCTACGAGCAGTACTTC,CASSAAGLSSYEQYF
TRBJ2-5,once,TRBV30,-,TGTGCCTGGAGTCCGACAACAGGGCCCCAAGAGACCCAGTACTTC,CAWSPTTGPQETQYF
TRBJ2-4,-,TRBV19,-,TGTGCCAGTAGTATGGTGTACTCTAAAAACATTCAGTACTTC,CASSMVYSKNIQYF
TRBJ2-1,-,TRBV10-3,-,TGTGCCATCAGTGATGGCGTCGGCTCCTACAATGAGCAGTTCTTC,CAISDGVGSYNEQFF
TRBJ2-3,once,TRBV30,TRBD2,TGTGCCTGGCAACCGGGACTAGCCCACACAGATACGCAGTATTTT,CAWQPGLAHTDTQYF
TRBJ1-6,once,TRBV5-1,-,TGCGCCAGCAGCTTAGGGGCAGGGTCACCCCTCCACTTT,CASSLGAGSPLHF
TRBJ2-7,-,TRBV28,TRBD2,TGTGCCAGCAGTCTACGGGGGGCCTACGAGCAGTACTTC,CASSLRGAYEQYF
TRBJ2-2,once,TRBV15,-,TGTGCGACCGGGGGGCCGGGGGGCACCGGGGAGCTGTTTTTT,CATGGPGGTGELFF
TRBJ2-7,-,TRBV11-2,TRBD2,TGTGCCAGCAGCTTAGCGGGAGGTTCCTACGAGCAGTACTTC,CASSLAGGSYEQYF
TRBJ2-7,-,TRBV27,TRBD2,TGTGCCAGCAGTCTCGGACTAGCGGGATTCTACGAGCAGTACTTC,CASSLGLAGFYEQYF
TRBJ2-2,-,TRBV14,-,TGTGCCAGCAGCCAAGAACCGAGAAACACCGGGGAGCTGTTTTTT,CASSQEPRNTGELFF
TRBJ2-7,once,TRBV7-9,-,TGTGCCAGCAGCTTAGAAGGTAGCCTACTATACGAGCAGTACTTC,CASSLEGSLLYEQYF
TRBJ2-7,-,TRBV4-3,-,TGCGCCAGCAGCCAAGATCGGGCAGGCTCACCCTACGAGCAGTACTTC,CASSQDRAGSPYEQYF
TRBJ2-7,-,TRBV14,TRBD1,TGTGCCAGCAGCCTCCATCTTAGGACAGGGATCTCCTACGAGCAGTACTTC,CASSLHLRTGISYEQYF
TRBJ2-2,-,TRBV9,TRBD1,TGTGCCAGCAGTGACGGGGGACAGGTGAACACCGGGGAGCTGTTTTTT,CASSDGGQVNTGELFF
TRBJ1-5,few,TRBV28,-,TGTGCCAGCAACCCCGGGGGGAATCAGCCCCAGCATTTT,CASNPGGNQPQHF
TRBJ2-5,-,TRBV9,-,TGTGCCAGCAGCGTAGGGCGCAGTTGGGAGACCCAGTACTTC,CASSVGRSWETQYF
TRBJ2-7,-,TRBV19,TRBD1,TGTGCCAGTAGTCAATCCCCGGGACAGTCCTACGAGCAGTACTTC,CASSQSPGQSYEQYF
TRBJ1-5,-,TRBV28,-,TGTGCCAGCAGTTTAGATTGGATCGAGCCCCAGCATTTT,CASSLDWIEPQHF
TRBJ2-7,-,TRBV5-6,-,TGTGCCAGCAGCTACACGGGGTACTCCTACGAGCAGTACTTC,CASSYTGYSYEQYF
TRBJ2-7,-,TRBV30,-,TGTGCCTGGAGTGGGGGGACATCGGGCGAGCAGTACTTC,CAWSGGTSGEQYF
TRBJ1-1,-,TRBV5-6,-,TGTGCCAGCAGATCTTTACCGATGAACACTGAAGCTTTCTTT,CASRSLPMNTEAFF
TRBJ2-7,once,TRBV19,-,TGTGCCAGTAGTATAGGGACGCTGGGGGAGCAGTACTTC,CASSIGTLGEQYF
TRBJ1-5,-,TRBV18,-,TGTGCCAGCTCACCGGACATACCTTATAGCAATCAGCCCCAGCATTTT,CASSPDIPYSNQPQHF
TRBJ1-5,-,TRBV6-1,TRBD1,TGTGCCAGCAGTGAGCCACGCAGGGGGCTAGGTCAGCCCCAGCATTTT,CASSEPRRGLGQPQHF
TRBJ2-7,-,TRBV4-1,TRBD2,TGCGCCAGCAGCCAAGATCACCTAGCGGGGCCCTACGAGCAGTACTTC,CASSQDHLAGPYEQYF
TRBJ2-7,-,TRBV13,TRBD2,TGTGCCAGCAGCTCGGGACTAGCGCGAAGCTCCTACGAGCAGTACTTC,CASSSGLARSSYEQYF